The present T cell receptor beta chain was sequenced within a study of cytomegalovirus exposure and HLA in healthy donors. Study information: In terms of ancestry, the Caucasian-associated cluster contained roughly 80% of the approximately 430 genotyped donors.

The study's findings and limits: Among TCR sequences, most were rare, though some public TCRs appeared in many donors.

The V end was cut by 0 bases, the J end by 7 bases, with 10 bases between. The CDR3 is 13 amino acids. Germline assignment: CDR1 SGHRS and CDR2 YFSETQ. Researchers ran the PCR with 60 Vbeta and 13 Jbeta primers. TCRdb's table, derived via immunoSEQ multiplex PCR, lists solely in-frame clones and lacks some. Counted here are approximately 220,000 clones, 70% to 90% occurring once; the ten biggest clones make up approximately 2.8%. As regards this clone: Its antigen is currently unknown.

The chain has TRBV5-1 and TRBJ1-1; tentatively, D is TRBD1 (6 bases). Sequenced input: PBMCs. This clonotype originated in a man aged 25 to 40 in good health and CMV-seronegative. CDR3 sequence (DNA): TGCGCCAGCAGCTTGGGGGGGACAAGTGAAGCTTTCTTT. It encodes CASSLGGTSEAFF. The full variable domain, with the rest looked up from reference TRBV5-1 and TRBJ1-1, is KAGVTQTPRYLIKTRGQQVTLSCSPISGHRSVSWYQQTPGQGLQFLFEYFSETQRNKGNFPGRFSGRQFSNSRSEMNVSTLELGDSALYLCASSLGGTSEAFFGQGTRLTVV.